These 9 T cell receptor beta chains originate from one sample sequenced in a study of shared clonotypes between healthy human individuals. Sequencing used immunoSEQ multiplex PCR; TCRdb keeps in-frame clones, though not all of them. Of over 850,000 clones listed, around three quarters are singletons. The sequenced sample was memory CD4+ T cells from PBMCs. Subset noted: CD45RA-negative fraction. The source is a man aged 18 to 29 in good health. Some clones in this sample may be carry-over from other donors' samples.

The rearrangement joins TRBV6-5 to TRBJ1-5, with a possible D match to TRBD1 (6 bases). V was pared by 5 bases and J by 0 bases, with 11 bases between. The CDR3 totals 15 residues. Germline V CDR1 and CDR2: MNHEY, SVGAGI. The CDR3 spells CASSMTGYSNQPQHF. CDR3 DNA: TGTGCCAGCAGTATGACAGGCTATAGCAATCAGCCCCAGCATTTT.

This chain joins TRBV18 and TRBJ1-2; TRBD1 aligns across 7 bases. Losses at the gene ends were 5 bases for V and 4 bases for J; bases not matched to a gene: 13. Per the germline V gene, CDR1 is KGHSH and CDR2 is LQKENI. This CDR3 has 16 residues. The chain's CDR3 is CASSILGGSLGYGYTF. CDR3 sequence (DNA): TGTGCCAGCTCAATTCTAGGGGGCTCCCTGGGCTATGGCTACACCTTC.

V usage is TRBV15 and J usage is TRBJ1-2; D unclear. In germline, CDR1 is LNHNV, CDR2 YYDKDF (reference sequence). V gave up 8 bases and J gave up 7 bases, with 17 bases separating them. This CDR3 is built from 13 residues. The CDR3 nucleotides read TGTGCCACCTCCTTTGGGTCGAACGGTGGCTACACCTTC. Protein product: CATSFGSNGGYTF.

This chain uses TRBV28 with TRBJ2-7; D gene unclear. This CDR3 is built from 11 residues. V was pared by 7 bases and J by 3 bases, with 7 bases between. CDR1 and CDR2 (germline): MDHEN, SYDVKM. CDR3 amino acids: CASTTNYEQYF. The CDR3 coding sequence is TGTGCCAGCACCACGAACTACGAGCAGTACTTC.

On this clone itself: Distinct nucleotide sequences in the sample also encode this CDR3. J is TRBJ2-3 and V is TRBV18; no reliable D call. With 4 bases removed from V and 0 bases from J, the gap between germline ends came to 5 bases. CDR3 length: 13 amino acids. Per germline, CDR1 KGHSH and CDR2 LQKENI. CDR3: CASSRPSTDTQYF. The CDR3 DNA sequence: TGTGCCAGCTCACGACCTAGCACAGATACGCAGTATTTT.

This clone was found once. This chain uses TRBV5-5 with TRBJ2-2, with no clear D. Germline V gene sequence: CDR1 SGHKS, CDR2 YYEKEE (reference sequence). V lost 0 bases to trimming and J lost 6 bases, with 9 bases between them. This CDR3 has 14 amino acids. CDR3 nucleotides: TGTGCCAGCAGCTTGGCCTTTGCTCCCGGGGAGCTGTTTTTT. This codes for CASSLAFAPGELFF. Full variable domain (remainder filled in from reference TRBV5-5 and TRBJ2-2): DAGVTQSPTHLIKTRGQQVTLRCSPISGHKSVSWYQQVLGQGPQFIFQYYEKEERGRGNFPDRFSARQFPNYSSELNVNALLLGDSALYLCASSLAFAPGELFFGEGSRLTVL.

The chain combines TRBV7-9 with TRBJ2-3; possibly TRBD2 for D (6 bases). V was trimmed by 0 bases and J by 3 bases, leaving 10 bases between them. This CDR3 contains 15 residues. Looked up from germline, CDR1 is SEHNR and CDR2 is FQNEAQ (reference sequence). The CDR3 region has the DNA TGTGCCAGCAGCTTAGCGAGGAGGGTAACAGATACGCAGTATTTT. Translation: CASSLARRVTDTQYF.

The chain links TRBV11-2 to TRBJ2-4, with TRBD2 matching 7 bases. The J segment lost 7 bases and the V segment lost 6 bases, leaving 12 bases of the junction unmatched. The CDR3 is 15 amino acids. Germline-derived CDR1 and CDR2 are SGHAT and FQNNGV. The CDR3: CASRPVAGRQNIQYF. The CDR3 DNA reads TGTGCCAGCAGGCCCGTAGCGGGCCGACAGAACATTCAGTACTTC.

This CDR3 is CASSPIRNYGYTF. CDR3 nucleotides: TGTGCCAGCTCACCAATCAGGAACTATGGCTACACCTTC. This chain links TRBV18 with TRBJ1-2; D ambiguous. CDR1 and CDR2 from the germline V gene are KGHSH and LQKENI. This CDR3 contains 13 residues. The V end was cut by 2 bases, the J end by 2 bases, with 6 bases between.